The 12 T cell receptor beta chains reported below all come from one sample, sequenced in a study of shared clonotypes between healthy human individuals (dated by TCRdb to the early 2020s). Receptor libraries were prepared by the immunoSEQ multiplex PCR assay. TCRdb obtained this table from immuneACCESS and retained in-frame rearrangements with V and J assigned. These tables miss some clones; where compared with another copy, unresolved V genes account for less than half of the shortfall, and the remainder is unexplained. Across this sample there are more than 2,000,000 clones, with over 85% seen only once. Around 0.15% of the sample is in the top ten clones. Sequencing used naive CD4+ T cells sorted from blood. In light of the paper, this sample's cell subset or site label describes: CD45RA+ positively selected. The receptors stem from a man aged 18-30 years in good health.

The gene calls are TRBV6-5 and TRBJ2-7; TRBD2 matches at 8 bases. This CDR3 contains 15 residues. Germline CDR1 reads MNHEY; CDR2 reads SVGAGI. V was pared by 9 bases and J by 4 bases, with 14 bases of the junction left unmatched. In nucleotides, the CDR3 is TGTGCCAGTCGAGCAGGGTGGAGCGGGGGATACGAGCAGTACTTC. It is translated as CASRAGWSGGYEQYF.

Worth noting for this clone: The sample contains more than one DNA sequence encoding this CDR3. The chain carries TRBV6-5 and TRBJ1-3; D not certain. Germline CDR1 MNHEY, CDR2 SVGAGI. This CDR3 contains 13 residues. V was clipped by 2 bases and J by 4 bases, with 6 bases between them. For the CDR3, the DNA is TGTGCCAGCAGTTACGGGTCCGGAAACACCATATATTTT. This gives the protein CASSYGSGNTIYF.

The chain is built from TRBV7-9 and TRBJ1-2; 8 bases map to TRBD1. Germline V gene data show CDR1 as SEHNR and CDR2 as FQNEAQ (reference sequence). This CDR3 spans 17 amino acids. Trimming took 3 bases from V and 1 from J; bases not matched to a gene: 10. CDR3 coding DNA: TGTGCCAGCAGCTTGCAGGGGGCGGCCCGAATTAACTATGGCTACACCTTC. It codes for CASSLQGAARINYGYTF.

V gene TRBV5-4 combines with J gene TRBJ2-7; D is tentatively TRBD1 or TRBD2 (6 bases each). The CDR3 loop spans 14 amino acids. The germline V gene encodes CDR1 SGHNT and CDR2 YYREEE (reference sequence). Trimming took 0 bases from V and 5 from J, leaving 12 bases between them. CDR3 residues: CASSLARGGHEQYF. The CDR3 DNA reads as TGTGCCAGCAGCTTGGCCAGGGGAGGCCACGAGCAGTACTTC.

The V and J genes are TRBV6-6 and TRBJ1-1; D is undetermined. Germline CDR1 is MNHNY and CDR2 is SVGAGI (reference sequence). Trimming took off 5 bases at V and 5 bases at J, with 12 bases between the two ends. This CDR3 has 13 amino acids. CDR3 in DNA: TGTGCCAGCAGTAGACTCACGGGGACTGAAGCTTTCTTT. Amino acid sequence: CASSRLTGTEAFF.

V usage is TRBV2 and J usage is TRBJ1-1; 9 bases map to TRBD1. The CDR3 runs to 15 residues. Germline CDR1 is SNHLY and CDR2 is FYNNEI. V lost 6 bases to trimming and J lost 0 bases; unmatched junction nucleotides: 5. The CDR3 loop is CASRTGGRMNTEAFF. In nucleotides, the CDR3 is TGTGCCAGCAGAACAGGGGGCAGGATGAACACTGAAGCTTTCTTT.

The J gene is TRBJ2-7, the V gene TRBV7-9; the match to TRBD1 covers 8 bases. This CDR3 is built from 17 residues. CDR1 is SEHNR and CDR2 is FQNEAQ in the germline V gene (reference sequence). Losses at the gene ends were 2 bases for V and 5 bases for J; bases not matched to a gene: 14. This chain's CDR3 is CASSLFTGTGPPDEQYF. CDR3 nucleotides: TGTGCCAGCAGCTTATTTACCGGGACAGGTCCGCCAGACGAGCAGTACTTC.

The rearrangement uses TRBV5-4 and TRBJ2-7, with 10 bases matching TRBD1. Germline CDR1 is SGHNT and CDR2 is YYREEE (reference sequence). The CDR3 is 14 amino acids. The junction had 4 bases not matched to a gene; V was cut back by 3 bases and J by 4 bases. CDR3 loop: CASSSTGGRYEQYF. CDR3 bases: TGTGCCAGCAGCTCGACAGGGGGCAGGTACGAGCAGTACTTC.

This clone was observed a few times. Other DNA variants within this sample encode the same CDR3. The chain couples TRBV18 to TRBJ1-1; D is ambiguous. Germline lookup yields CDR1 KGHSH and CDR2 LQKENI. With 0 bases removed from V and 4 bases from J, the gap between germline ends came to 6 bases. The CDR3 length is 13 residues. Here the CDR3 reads CASSPPSGTEAFF. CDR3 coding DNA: TGTGCCAGCTCACCACCGTCGGGCACTGAAGCTTTCTTT.

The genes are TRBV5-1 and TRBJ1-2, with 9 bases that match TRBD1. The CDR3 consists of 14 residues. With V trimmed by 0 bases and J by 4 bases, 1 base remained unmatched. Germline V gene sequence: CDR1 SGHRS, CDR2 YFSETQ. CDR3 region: CASSLGDRVYGYTF. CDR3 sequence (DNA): TGCGCCAGCAGCTTGGGGGACAGGGTCTATGGCTACACCTTC. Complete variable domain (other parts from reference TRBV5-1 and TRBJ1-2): KAGVTQTPRYLIKTRGQQVTLSCSPISGHRSVSWYQQTPGQGLQFLFEYFSETQRNKGNFPGRFSGRQFSNSRSEMNVSTLELGDSALYLCASSLGDRVYGYTFGSGTRLTVV.

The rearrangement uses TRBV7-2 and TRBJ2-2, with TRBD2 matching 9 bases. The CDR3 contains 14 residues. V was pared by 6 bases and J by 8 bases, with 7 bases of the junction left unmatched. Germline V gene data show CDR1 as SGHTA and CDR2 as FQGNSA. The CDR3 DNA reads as TGTGCCAGCAGTTCCGGGACTAGCCGTGGGGAGCTGTTTTTT. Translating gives CASSSGTSRGELFF.

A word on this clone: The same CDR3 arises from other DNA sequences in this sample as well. The CDR3 nucleotides read TGTGCCTGGGGGAGGCGGGGGAACTATGGCTACACCTTC. Protein: CAWGRRGNYGYTF. This chain connects TRBV30 to TRBJ1-2; D is possibly TRBD1 (5 bases). The V end was cut by 5 bases, the J end by 2 bases, with 12 bases between. The germline CDR1 and CDR2 sequences are GTSNPN and SVGIG (reference sequence). This CDR3 spans 13 amino acids.